Listed here are 20 T cell receptor beta chains from one sample, sequenced in a study of cytomegalovirus exposure and HLA in healthy donors (dated by TCRdb to the late 2010s). Receptor libraries were prepared by the immunoSEQ multiplex PCR assay. For the multiplex PCR, a mixture combining 60 forward primers for TCR Vbeta segments and 13 reverse primers for TCR Jbeta segments was used. This immuneACCESS table, as held by TCRdb, lists in-frame sequences with V and J called but not all clones. Of the missing ones, under half trace to an unresolved V gene in checked studies; the others have no known cause. The sample includes around 210,000 clones, with 70% to 80% observed a single time. The ten top clones hold 0.35% to 0.5% of the sample. Source material: PBMCs. Receptors were obtained from a male donor in good health and CMV-seropositive.

The rearrangement links TRBV4-3 to TRBJ2-6; 7 bases map to TRBD1. CDR1 is LGHNA, CDR2 YSLEER, per germline. Losses at the gene ends were 4 bases for V and 4 bases for J; bases not matched to a gene: 7. This CDR3 is 16 amino acids long. The CDR3 loop reads CASSRDRARGANVLTF. As DNA, the CDR3 is TGCGCCAGCAGCCGCGACAGGGCGAGAGGGGCCAACGTCCTGACTTTC.

The chain recombines TRBV19 with TRBJ2-5; 13 bases are shared with TRBD2. This CDR3 spans 17 amino acids. Looked up from germline, CDR1 is LNHDA and CDR2 is SQIVND (reference sequence). V lost 5 bases, J lost 1 base, and 7 bases stayed unmatched. The CDR3 bases are TGTGCCAGTAGTTCGACGACTAGCGGGGGGTTCCAAGAGACCCAGTACTTC. It translates to CASSSTTSGGFQETQYF. The entire variable domain, with the rest obtained from reference TRBV19 and TRBJ2-5, is as follows: DGGITQSPKYLFRKEGQNVTLSCEQNLNHDAMYWYRQDPGQGLRLIYYSQIVNDFQKGDIAEGYSVSREKKESFPLTVTSAQKNPTAFYLCASSSTTSGGFQETQYFGPGTRLLVL.

The rearrangement uses TRBV5-6 and TRBJ1-5; 9 nucleotides agree with TRBD1. J gave up 6 bases and V 3 bases, and 10 bases lay outside the gene matches. Germline CDR1 is SGHDT and CDR2 is YYEEEE. CDR3 length: 16 residues. CDR3 nucleotides: TGTGCCAGCAGCTGGGGACAGGGCGGGAGTCGTCAGCCCCAGCATTTT. This translates into CASSWGQGGSRQPQHF.

V usage is TRBV11-2 and J usage is TRBJ2-7; D uncertain. The CDR3 length is 14 residues. CDR1 SGHAT and CDR2 FQNNGV come from the germline V gene. V gave up 0 bases and J gave up 1 base, with 7 bases separating them. CDR3 amino acids: CASSLEAVSYEQYF. CDR3 nucleotides: TGTGCCAGCAGCTTAGAGGCAGTTTCCTACGAGCAGTACTTC.

This clone was counted a single time. The chain links TRBV7-2 to TRBJ2-7, with D possibly matching TRBD1 (6 bases). Germline CDR1 SGHTA, CDR2 FQGNSA. Trimming took 3 bases from V and 4 from J, leaving 16 bases between them. This CDR3 spans 15 amino acids. The CDR3 coding sequence is TGTGCCAGCAGCTTCACACTTGGGCAGGGGTACGAGCAGTACTTC. Its translation is CASSFTLGQGYEQYF.

This rearrangement joins TRBV2 to TRBJ1-5, with D possibly TRBD1 on 5 matching bases. V was pared by 7 bases and J by 0 bases, with 13 bases between. In germline, CDR1 is SNHLY, CDR2 FYNNEI. This CDR3 has 15 amino acids. This CDR3 reads CASKPQGDSNQPQHF. CDR3 nucleotide sequence: TGTGCCAGCAAACCCCAGGGCGATAGCAATCAGCCCCAGCATTTT.

V usage is TRBV13 and J usage is TRBJ2-7; D possibly corresponds to TRBD1 (6 bases). The CDR3 contains 11 residues. V was pared by 5 bases and J by 12 bases, with 14 bases between. Looked up from germline, CDR1 is PRHDT and CDR2 is FYEKMQ (reference sequence). CDR3: CASSPRDTPYF. CDR3 sequence (DNA): TGTGCCAGCAGCCCACGGGACACACCGTACTTC.

The J gene is TRBJ2-5, the V gene TRBV5-1; 7 nucleotides line up with TRBD1. J was trimmed by 4 bases and V by 0 bases; bases with no gene match: 6. Germline-derived CDR1 and CDR2 are SGHRS and YFSETQ. The CDR3 covers 15 residues. The CDR3 here is CASSLESPGGETQYF. The CDR3 DNA reads as TGCGCCAGCAGCTTGGAATCCCCAGGGGGAGAGACCCAGTACTTC.

This chain joins TRBV19 and TRBJ1-1; 7 nucleotides match TRBD1. With 8 bases clipped from V and 1 base from J, the junction kept 7 bases outside the gene matches. CDR3 length: 14 residues. In germline, CDR1 is LNHDA, CDR2 SQIVND (reference sequence). The CDR3 DNA follows: TGTGCCAGTCTCAGCCGGGACAGGAACACTGAAGCTTTCTTT. Its translation: CASLSRDRNTEAFF.

The chain carries TRBV14 and TRBJ2-3, with 7 bases matching TRBD2. The CDR3 sequence is 16 residues long. Germline CDR1 is SGHDN and CDR2 is FVKESK. V lost 2 bases, J lost 2 bases, and 7 bases stayed unmatched. The DNA of the CDR3 is TGTGCCAGCAGCCAACCCCGGGACTATTACACAGATACGCAGTATTTT. Its protein product is CASSQPRDYYTDTQYF.

The rearrangement uses TRBV5-1 and TRBJ2-5, with a weak D call TRBD2 (6 bases). Near its end, the DNA agrees better with TRBJ2-7, so the J call may be wrong. CDR1 is SGHRS, CDR2 YFSETQ, per germline. The CDR3 has 15 amino acids. This CDR3 is CASSLVGGSSYEQYF. In DNA form, the CDR3 reads TGCGCCAGCAGCTTGGTCGGAGGGAGCTCCTACGAGCAGTACTTC.

This chain links TRBV6-5 with TRBJ2-7; the D gene is possibly TRBD1 (5 bases). Trimming took off 5 bases at V and 2 bases at J, with 10 bases between the two ends. Germline CDR1 reads MNHEY; CDR2 reads SVGAGI. The CDR3 has 13 residues. The CDR3 is CASSRQRTYEQYF. The CDR3 DNA is TGTGCCAGCAGTCGACAGAGAACCTACGAGCAGTACTTC.

The rearrangement links TRBV9 to TRBJ2-7; 13 nucleotides match TRBD2. This CDR3 region has 15 residues. V trimming: 0 bases; J trimming: 5 bases; junction bases outside the gene matches: 2. Germline loops: CDR1 SGDLS, CDR2 YYNGEE. CDR3 residues: CASSVGLAGGNEQYF. The CDR3, as DNA: TGTGCCAGCAGCGTAGGACTAGCGGGAGGAAACGAGCAGTACTTC.

This chain uses TRBV7-9 with TRBJ2-7, with 10 nucleotides matching TRBD1. Germline loops: CDR1 SEHNR, CDR2 FQNEAQ (reference sequence). The V gene end was trimmed by 3 bases and the J gene end by 4 bases; junction bases not matched to a gene: 6. CDR3 length: 15 residues. The CDR3 reads CASSFGDRGFYEQYF. The DNA for the CDR3 is TGTGCCAGCAGCTTCGGGGACAGGGGATTTTACGAGCAGTACTTC.

The chain combines TRBV9 with TRBJ2-5, with a tentative D call TRBD2 (6 bases). The V gene's germline CDR1 is SGDLS and CDR2 YYNGEE. CDR3 size: 13 residues. Trimming left V 5 bases short and J 2 bases short, with 10 bases between. The CDR3 is CASSWDSQETQYF. In DNA, the CDR3 is TGTGCCAGCAGTTGGGACTCTCAAGAGACCCAGTACTTC.

The V and J genes are TRBV29-1 and TRBJ2-3; D is possibly TRBD1 (5 bases). Germline CDR1 is SQVTM and CDR2 is ANQGSEA. The CDR3 loop spans 13 amino acids. V lost 5 bases and J 3 bases, leaving 12 bases between the germline ends. As DNA, the CDR3 is TGCAGCGTTCCGCCAGGGAATACAGATACGCAGTATTTT. Encoded protein: CSVPPGNTDTQYF.

The chain recombines TRBV6-5 with TRBJ2-3; perhaps TRBD2 as D (6 bases). Per the germline V gene, CDR1 is MNHEY and CDR2 is SVGAGI. This CDR3 region has 13 residues. V lost 5 bases and J 2 bases, leaving 8 bases between the germline ends. The CDR3 bases are TGTGCCAGCAGTGGAGGGGACACAGATACGCAGTATTTT. Its translation: CASSGGDTDTQYF.

The table lists this clone with a few counts. The chain is built from TRBV10-1 and TRBJ1-1; 7 bases match TRBD1. The germline gives CDR1 WNHNN, CDR2 SYGVQD (reference sequence). J gave up 6 bases and V 4 bases, and 8 bases lay outside the gene matches. There are 14 residues in the CDR3. The CDR3 DNA reads TGCGCCAGCAGTGGGTCAAGGGGGCTGCCTGAAGCTTTCTTT. Translation: CASSGSRGLPEAFF.

This clone has only a few counts. For the CDR3, the DNA is TGTGCCACCGACAGGGGAGGCACCATATATTTT. It encodes CATDRGGTIYF. V is TRBV5-4 and J is TRBJ1-3, with 8 bases aligning to TRBD1. J lost 9 bases, V lost 9 bases, and 5 bases had no gene match. The CDR3 sequence is 11 residues long. The germline V gene has CDR1 SGHNT and CDR2 YYREEE (reference sequence).

This rearrangement joins TRBV7-3 to TRBJ1-4; weak D call: TRBD1 (6 bases). With 3 bases removed from V and 8 bases from J, the gap between germline ends came to 7 bases. Germline CDR1 is SGHTA and CDR2 is FQGTGA. The CDR3 runs 12 residues. CDR3 sequence: CASSFTGEKLFF. For the CDR3, the DNA is TGTGCCAGCAGCTTTACAGGGGAAAAACTGTTTTTT.